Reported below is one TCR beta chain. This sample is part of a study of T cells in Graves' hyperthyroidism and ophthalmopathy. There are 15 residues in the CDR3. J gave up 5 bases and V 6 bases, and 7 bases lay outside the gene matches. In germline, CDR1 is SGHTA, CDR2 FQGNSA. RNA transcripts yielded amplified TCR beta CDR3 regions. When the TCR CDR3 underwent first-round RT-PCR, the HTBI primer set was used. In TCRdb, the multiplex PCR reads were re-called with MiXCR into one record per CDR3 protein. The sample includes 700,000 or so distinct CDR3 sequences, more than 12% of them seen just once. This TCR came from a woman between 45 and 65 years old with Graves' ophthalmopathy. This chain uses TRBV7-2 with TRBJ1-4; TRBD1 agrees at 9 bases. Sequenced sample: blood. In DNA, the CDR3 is TGTGCCAGCAGTAAACAGGGGGCGCGAAATGAAAAACTGTTTTTT. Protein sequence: CASSKQGARNEKLFF. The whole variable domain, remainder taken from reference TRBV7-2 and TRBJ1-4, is GAGVSQSPSNKVTEKGKDVELRCDPISGHTALYWYRQSLGQGLEFLIYFQGNSAPDKSGLPSDRFSAERTGGSVSTLTIQRTQQEDSAVYLCASSKQGARNEKLFFGSGTQLSVL.